This TCR beta chain was profiled in a study of blood T cell repertoires in COVID-19. Study at large: PBMCs, B-cell-depleted T cells, or T cells were the source of the cDNA or gDNA that made up the material.

Per the authors' pipeline: Estimates of nucleated cell counts were drawn from the amplification of reference gene primers. Sequenced by immunoSEQ multiplex PCR; TCRdb stores in-frame clones only, minus some. For V, J and clone size, that table is used; D and trimming come from the DNA. The table lists tens of thousands of clones, about nine tenths of them singletons. The germline gives CDR1 LNHDA, CDR2 SQIVND (reference sequence). V was cut by 4 bases and J by 0 bases, with 7 bases left in between. The CDR3 consists of 14 residues. This TCR came from a man between 70 and 80 years old with active or convalescent COVID-19. Sequences were obtained from peripheral blood. The chain joins TRBV19 to TRBJ2-1; no firm D call. CDR3 loop: CASSSRSSYNEQFF. CDR3 bases: TGTGCCAGTAGTAGTCGGAGCTCCTACAATGAGCAGTTCTTC.